The source of this T cell receptor beta chain is a study of beta chain features in type 1 diabetes. Study background: Cell yields, gender and age were similar in healthy donors and patients.

V lost 2 bases and J 8 bases, leaving 9 bases between the germline ends. CDR1 SGHTA and CDR2 FQGNSA come from the germline V gene. CDR3 length equals 13 residues. Expressed TCRB transcripts got sequenced, as all isolated RNA was reverse transcribed. The table came from immunoSEQ multiplex PCR; TCRdb's copy has only in-frame clones and leaves some out. Of almost 350,000 clones in the sample, 15% to 20% are singletons; the top ten hold 0.044%. The sequence derives from a woman aged 18-29 years in good health. Sequenced input: naive CD4+ T cells from blood. J is TRBJ1-4 and V is TRBV7-2; D call uncertain. Here the CDR3 reads CASSLSHVEKLFF. CDR3 nucleotides: TGTGCCAGCAGCTTAAGCCATGTCGAAAAACTGTTTTTT.